This T cell receptor (beta chain) was identified during a study of cytomegalovirus exposure and HLA in healthy donors (dated by TCRdb to between 2016 and 2019). Background on the whole study: An earlier analysis of 550 to 700 of the donors reported roughly 270 Gb of sequence data and 100 million to 140 million unique TCR beta sequences from 150 million to 200 million T cells. Of the approximately 400 genotyped donors, 65% to 90% fell in the genetic ancestry cluster associated with self-reported Caucasian donors. Class I and class II HLA loci were covered by the typing at four-digit resolution. Donor age, sex, ethnicity and CMV serostatus were compiled alongside the repertoire data. An early release covering 500 to 750 HLA-typed donors comprised 250 to 350 gigabases of sequencing data and tens of millions of unique TCR sequences. In a later analysis, previously published TCR beta repertoires from 666 donors were re-analyzed and high-resolution HLA genotyping was added so that TCR occurrence patterns could be studied. The number of typed donors differed by locus: roughly 629-640 for A, B, C, DRB1 and DQB1; approximately 540 for DQA1; roughly 600 for DPA1; and some 430 for DPB1. Using immunosequencing, the study profiled T cell repertoires from fewer than 850 subjects and related those repertoires to cytomegalovirus serostatus. Among roughly 400 genotyped donors of the cohort, an average of roughly 230,000 unique TCR beta nucleotide sequences was sequenced per donor, of which about 19% were non-productive. An earlier analysis of around 580 of the donors used high-throughput TCR beta sequencing to judge whether each TCR beta V gene segment behaved as functional or pseudogenic. All discovery cohort repertoires had been generated on a single sequencing platform. A later genetic analysis used genome-wide SNP genotypes for about 65% of the 666 donors, treating that subset as a discovery cohort. High-throughput TCR immunosequencing, statistical association of individual TCRs with disease status, and machine learning were combined to predict cytomegalovirus infection status. Along with the roughly 670-subject first cohort, a separate validation cohort of about 110 different subjects was used. Four to six DR-DQ haplotypes were handled as single units for association and clustering, since linkage in the cohort was strong. The aim of the study was to test whether cataloging public T cell receptors could identify signatures of past pathogen exposure. Rather than using new phenotypic data, the later analysis identified candidate immune exposures from TCR beta sequences and from how often those sequences occurred across donors. The full study reports these points: A later genetic analysis associated a missense DCLRE1C variant with V-gene and J-gene trimming of TCR beta chains, and an independent cohort replicated the association. The classifier was reported to diagnose cytomegalovirus status with high specificity and sensitivity in both the original cohort and the validation cohort. In an earlier analysis of more than 450 of the donors, most TCR beta V segments were observed in productive rearrangements about 90% or about 30% of the time, broadly matching IMGT annotations. Some IMGT-functional V segments, including TRBV6-2 and TRBV6-3, could not be told apart with the 87-base-pair reads, so those segments were excluded. In vitro tests confirmed that three of the cytomegalovirus-associated TCR beta chains recognize cytomegalovirus antigens. A cluster of highly shared sequence variants was judged likely to be a technical artifact of the sequencing pipeline. Several of the top co-occurrence clusters appeared to be linked to parvovirus B19, influenza, CMV and Epstein-Barr virus, according to a later analysis. This cohort had only TCR beta chains sequenced, and the lack of alpha or paired-chain data limited which features could be detected. The authors suggested that the approach could potentially be extended to other disease states and immunological phenotypes. A later analysis associated around 16,000 TCR beta sequences with specific HLA alleles at a false discovery rate of 0.05. According to a later analysis, most CMV-associated TCR beta chains appeared to be HLA-restricted, and the HLA associations seemed to be driven largely by CMV exposure. A further reported finding was that TCR beta sequences accurately predicted the HLA-A and HLA-B alleles for most subjects in the first cohort. HLA typing was unavailable for some donors at each locus, so association tests used only the typed subset. In a later analysis, TCR association rates were found to vary across HLA loci, with the most associated TCRs seen for DRB1 alleles and the fewest for HLA-C alleles. Immune exposure information for the cohort was limited to CMV serostatus. In a later genetic analysis, fewer N-insertions in productive TCRs were reported among donors in an Asian-associated ancestry cluster than the approximately 710-donor mean. Linkage disequilibrium might explain the correlated functional status among segregating V segments, but an unknown experimental factor could not be ruled out. Because counts were too low, around 18 rarely observed V segments, including chromosome 9 orphons, were left out of the earlier analysis of 500 to 750 of the donors. When HLA alleles, especially DR and DQ, strongly co-occurred, TCR associations were difficult to assign to individual alleles. Most TCR sequences were observed very rarely across donors, whereas some public TCRs were present in many individuals. A later analysis found that HLA-associated TCR beta chains were more clonally expanded and had lower generation probabilities than equally common non-associated chains. The study gave a list of 150 to 200 TCR beta chains associated with cytomegalovirus. The presence/absence analyses assumed that sequencing depth was roughly uniform across donors, and that assumption may not be true.

The cohort comprised around 690 healthy bone marrow donors. At the time of sampling, all cohort members were nominally healthy, though unrecorded immune exposures were likely present. CMV serostatus was positive for approximately 300 and negative for about 50% of the roughly 670 cohort members, and was not recorded for this donor. Each donor provided a peripheral blood sample, and peripheral blood mononuclear cells were used for TCR beta sequencing. Genomic DNA was extracted from the blood cell samples with the Qiagen DNeasy Blood Extraction Kit. The method was the immunoSEQ multiplex PCR assay. A mixture of 60 forward primers for TCR Vbeta segments and 13 reverse primers for TCR Jbeta segments was used in the multiplex PCR. The CDR3 region of rearranged TCR beta genes was amplified from genomic DNA by a multiplex PCR assay. On the Illumina HiSeq System, the amplified TCR beta libraries were sequenced as 87-base-pair reads. The paper's data handling went like this. In a later analysis, tens of millions of unique TCR beta chains were counted across the roughly 700 repertoires, and roughly 10 million of these chains were shared by at least two donors. To remove PCR and sequencing errors, raw reads were error-corrected and collapsed into unique sequences using a nearest-neighbor algorithm that merged closely related sequences. To assign V, D and J gene segments, CDR3 sequences were aligned to IMGT reference sequences. For a sequence to be retained, at least a six-nucleotide match to both a V gene segment and a J gene segment was required. A rearrangement was called productive if the CDR3 had no stop codons and remained in frame with V and J, and every other rearrangement was called non-productive. Following IMGT convention, CDR3 was defined as the stretch from the second conserved V-encoded cysteine to the conserved J-encoded phenylalanine. In an earlier analysis of roughly 580 of the donors, sequences lacking an unambiguous match to a single V gene segment were excluded. An earlier analysis of a few hundred of the donors called V segments functional above 56.7% productive rearrangements and segregating when the between-donor standard deviation exceeded 5%. A statistical classification framework was built for diagnosing cytomegalovirus status from the catalog of TCR beta chain sequences. In a later analysis, V and J genes were assigned by comparing TCR nucleotide sequences against IMGT/GENE-DB human TR gene sequences. Using the TCRdist pipeline, a later analysis assigned CDR3 sequences along with most-parsimonious VDJ recombination scenarios. In a later analysis, each TCR beta chain was defined by its CDR3 amino acid sequence together with its V-gene family, and reads without a unique V-gene family were excluded. As a way to deal with suspected cross-contamination and a sequencing artifact, a later analysis dropped under 600 nucleotide sequences that were highly shared and had low generation probability. In a later analysis, a clonal expansion index for each public chain was calculated from normalized within-repertoire ranks of inferred template counts. Generation probabilities in a later analysis came from a VDJ recombination model fitted to out-of-frame rearrangements, and those results were checked against IGoR. In a later analysis, TCR-TCR, TCR-HLA and TCR-CMV co-occurrence was scored with hypergeometric tests, and a repertoire-size bias correction was applied to TCR pairs. To estimate false discovery rates, a later analysis permuted the HLA or CMV assignments 20 times. A later analysis grouped co-occurring TCRs with DBSCAN, adding TCRdist sequence similarity when clustering within HLA-allele-positive subsets. For co-occurrence clustering, repertoires with fewer than 30,000 or more than 120,000 public chains were excluded, along with a handful of repertoires with anomalous nucleotide sharing. Not all clones reach the TCRdb copy of this immuneACCESS table, which keeps in-frame sequences only. Checked studies attribute under half of the gap to unresolved V genes and leave the rest unexplained. The V and J calls and clone size are taken from that table; D and trimming were inferred from the DNA. In this sample the table shows approximately 140,000 clones, roughly three quarters of which occur a single time. The top ten clonotypes cover about 3.7% of the sample.

Via the germline V gene, CDR1 is MNHEY and CDR2 SVGAGI. CDR3 length: 13 amino acids, cysteine to phenylalanine. Left in the record is the CDR3 DNA by itself, 39 bases read in frame from the first base. Trimmed from V: 7 bases; trimmed from J: 5 bases; junction bases lacking a gene match: 6. Notes on this clone: No cognate antigen has been identified for it. Per-base quality was not reported, and no clone a single base away is much larger than it.

This chain is built from TRBV6-5 and TRBJ2-5; the junction holds 8 bases that match TRBD2. The source is a human donor in good health. The specimen was PBMCs. The DNA reads as follows: TGTGCCAGCACCTCGACGGGGGGGGAGACCCAGTACTTC. This codes for CASTSTGGETQYF.